Described below is a single T cell receptor beta chain sequence and its context. Its matching antigen is unknown. Germline V gene lookup returns CDR1 SGHRS and CDR2 YFSETQ. This CDR3 has 17 residues. The entry originates in a study of CXCR3-negative and CXCR3-positive naive CD8 T cells. Researchers prepared the TRB cDNA libraries using 5' RACE with UMI labels. From its re-call of the 5' RACE reads, TCRdb lists each CDR3 protein once, without DNA. The sample totals about 89,000 distinct CDR3 sequences. Study results and caveats: The study found more hydrophobic TRB CDR3s in CXCR3-positive naive cells than in CXCR3-negative naive cells.

Sequencing was carried out using naive CXCR3+ CD8+ T cells from blood. Documented subset: CD45RO-CCR7+CD27+CD95- naive CD8+ T cells expressing CXCR3 (TNR3+). V gene TRBV5-1 combines with J gene TRBJ1-1; the TRBD1 assignment by TCRdb is unverifiable without DNA. This TCR was sampled from a human donor in good health. Some clones in this sample may be carry-over from other donors' samples. The CDR3 protein is CASSLSSGVGMNTEAFF.